The clone carrying this TCR beta chain has just one count. RNA amounts of 0.5 to 1 ug underwent reverse transcription with random hexamers. Across 54 Vbeta and 13 Jbeta, immunoSEQ multiplex PCR amplified TCR beta CDR3. TCRdb re-analysed the immunoSEQ multiplex PCR reads in MiXCR, keeping a single row per CDR3 protein. The sample has around 71,000 distinct CDR3 sequences, 93% seen once. The sample belongs to a study of CD8 T cells in Susac syndrome. The overall study: Patients with Susac syndrome were therapy-naive, taking corticosteroids, with some also receiving intravenous immunoglobulin, or taking intravenous immunoglobulin alone at the time their blood was drawn.

The CD8+ and CD4+ T cells were negatively isolated, with the TEMRA cells enriched by FACS. Losses at the gene ends were 4 bases for V and 3 bases for J; bases not matched to a gene: 7. This CDR3 comprises 15 residues. CDR1 DFQATT and CDR2 SNEGSKA come from the germline V gene (reference sequence). This sequence originates from a human donor with Susac syndrome. The sequencing sample was made of CD4+ T cells from PBMCs. J is TRBJ1-5 and V is TRBV20-1; 9 nucleotides match TRBD1. In DNA form, the CDR3 reads TGCAGTGCTACCGACAGGGGGTTCATCAATCAGCCCCAGCATTTT. Amino acid sequence: CSATDRGFINQPQHF.